This T cell receptor (beta chain) comes out of a study of T cells in Graves' hyperthyroidism and ophthalmopathy. As for the study in general: The blood sample was taken at first diagnosis, before treatment began. Overall study findings and caveats: Ophthalmopathy could be told apart from stable hyperthyroidism with a 13 V-J model.

Orbital computed tomography, thyroid ultrasound, serum thyroxine and TRAb, and clinical symptoms together informed the diagnoses. About this clonotype itself: Its target is not known.

The ends lost 7 bases at V and 6 bases at J; junction bases unmatched: 11. CDR1 is ENHRY and CDR2 is SYGVKD in the germline V gene. The CDR3 is 15 residues long. Researchers amplified the TCR beta CDR3 regions from RNA transcripts. First-round RT-PCR targeting the TCR CDR3 was performed with the HTBI primer set. Using its own MiXCR run on the multiplex PCR reads, TCRdb lists one record per CDR3 protein. The data hold a few hundred thousand distinct CDR3 sequences, with more than 15% observed a single time. The genes are TRBV10-3 and TRBJ2-1; TRBD2 matches at 8 bases. The sequenced sample was blood. The source is a woman younger than 35 with Graves' hyperthyroidism. CDR3 amino acids: CAINPSGSPTNEQFF. The CDR3 DNA follows: TGTGCCATCAACCCAAGCGGGAGCCCTACCAATGAGCAGTTCTTC.